These 17 T cell receptor beta chains share one sample of origin, sequenced in a study of cytomegalovirus exposure and HLA in healthy donors. With 60 Vbeta and 13 Jbeta primers, the PCR was carried out. Using immunoSEQ multiplex PCR, the repertoire was profiled, and TCRdb retains in-frame clones only, with some absent. The repertoire consists of 120,000 to 150,000 clones, with around three quarters occurring once and the leading ten covering 5% to 7.5%. Sequenced sample: PBMCs. These receptors were obtained from a woman aged 40 to 50 in good health and CMV-seropositive.

In its sample, this clone was seen a few times. This chain uses TRBV4-2 with TRBJ2-1; TRBD1 agrees at 7 bases. The V and J ends lost 4 bases and 4 bases, in that order; junction bases with no gene match: 10. There are 16 residues in the CDR3. Germline V gene lookup returns CDR1 LGHNA and CDR2 YNFKEQ. The CDR3 DNA reads TGTGCCAGCAGCCTACCGGGACAGCAACCATACAATGAGCAGTTCTTC. Its translation: CASSLPGQQPYNEQFF.

V is TRBV6-6 and J is TRBJ1-1, with 7 bases lining up with TRBD1. The V gene's germline CDR1 is MNHNY and CDR2 SVGAGI (reference sequence). The CDR3 totals 14 residues. Germline trimming cut 6 bases from V and 2 bases from J; bases unmatched to any gene: 6. CDR3 in amino acids: CASSWDRSNTEAFF. DNA for the CDR3: TGTGCCAGCAGCTGGGACAGATCTAACACTGAAGCTTTCTTT.

CDR3 coding DNA: TGTGCCAGCAGCCGGGTTCTATTGGGACTGAACACCGGGGAGCTGTTTTTT. Its translation is CASSRVLLGLNTGELFF. V usage is TRBV7-9 and J usage is TRBJ2-2; D is possibly TRBD2 (6 bases). The CDR3 consists of 17 residues. V gave up 5 bases and J gave up 1 base, with 17 bases separating them. Germline V gene sequence: CDR1 SEHNR, CDR2 FQNEAQ (reference sequence).

The chain couples TRBV7-2 to TRBJ2-3, with 7 bases matching TRBD2. The germline V gene encodes CDR1 SGHTA and CDR2 FQGNSA. J was trimmed by 6 bases and V by 6 bases; bases with no gene match: 0. CDR3 length: 11 residues. The CDR3 region has the DNA TGTGCCAGCAGGGGAGGGGATACGCAGTATTTT. Translation gives CASRGGDTQYF.

J is TRBJ2-5 and V is TRBV5-6; perhaps TRBD1 as D (6 bases). The CDR3 is 14 residues long. V lost 4 bases and J lost 5, with 15 bases in between. Looked up from germline, CDR1 is SGHDT and CDR2 is YYEEEE. CDR3 sequence reads: CASSHTGSGETQYF. In DNA form, the CDR3 reads TGTGCCAGCAGCCACACAGGGTCCGGGGAGACCCAGTACTTC.

This clone appeared a few times. This chain connects TRBV28 to TRBJ1-3, with D possibly matching TRBD1 (5 bases). Trimming cost V 6 bases and J 0 bases, with 12 bases left between them. The CDR3 has 15 residues. Germline V gene lookup returns CDR1 MDHEN and CDR2 SYDVKM. CDR3 loop: CASRVDTLSGNTIYF. As DNA, the CDR3 is TGTGCCAGCAGAGTGGACACGCTCTCTGGAAACACCATATATTTT.

The chain joins TRBV4-2 to TRBJ2-7; 8 positions agree with TRBD1. Looked up from germline, CDR1 is LGHNA and CDR2 is YNFKEQ. The CDR3 covers 14 residues. Trimming at V came to 4 bases and at J to 2 bases, leaving 4 bases not matched to a gene. The CDR3 spells CASSPRTGTYEQYF. In DNA, the CDR3 is TGTGCCAGCAGCCCAAGGACAGGGACCTACGAGCAGTACTTC.

The genes are TRBV7-2 and TRBJ2-7, with 12 bases matching TRBD2. Per the germline V gene, CDR1 is SGHTA and CDR2 is FQGNSA. This CDR3 is built from 17 residues. The V and J ends lost 2 bases and 3 bases, in that order; junction bases with no gene match: 8. In nucleotides, the CDR3 is TGTGCCAGCAGCTTAAAGCCGTCGACTAGCGGGAGCTACGAGCAGTACTTC. Its protein product is CASSLKPSTSGSYEQYF.

This chain links TRBV5-6 with TRBJ2-1; a possible D gene is TRBD2 (5 bases). CDR3 length: 16 residues. Germline lookup yields CDR1 SGHDT and CDR2 YYEEEE. V lost 1 base, J lost 3 bases, and 14 bases lay in between. CDR3 loop: CASSLPVERNYNEQFF. The CDR3 nucleotides read TGTGCCAGCAGCTTGCCTGTGGAGCGGAACTACAATGAGCAGTTCTTC.

The genes are TRBV5-1 and TRBJ1-4; D is unresolved. Trimming stripped 2 bases from V and 3 bases from J, with 11 bases between. This CDR3 region has 15 residues. The germline CDR1 and CDR2 sequences are SGHRS and YFSETQ. For the CDR3, the DNA is TGCGCCAGCAGCTTCTCGGGGTTACCTAATGAAAAACTGTTTTTT. It yields the protein CASSFSGLPNEKLFF.

J is TRBJ2-7 and V is TRBV11-2; 10 bases are shared with TRBD2. Germline V CDR1 and CDR2: SGHAT, FQNNGV. V dropped 2 bases and J dropped 2; count of bases not matched to a gene: 3. CDR3 length equals 15 residues. CDR3 sequence (DNA): TGTGCCAGCAGCTTATTTACTAGCGGGACCTACGAGCAGTACTTC. It translates to CASSLFTSGTYEQYF.

V is TRBV5-1 and J is TRBJ2-7; 14 nucleotides match TRBD2. The ends lost 3 bases at V and 6 bases at J; junction bases unmatched: 23. Looked up from germline, CDR1 is SGHRS and CDR2 is YFSETQ. The CDR3 is 21 amino acids. The chain's CDR3 is CASSWGQGTGTSGRGKVEQYF. Here the CDR3 DNA reads TGCGCCAGCAGCTGGGGACAGGGGACCGGGACTAGCGGGAGAGGAAAGGTCGAGCAGTACTTC.

Points on this clone: Other DNA sequences from this sample encode an identical CDR3 as well. This chain links TRBV5-1 with TRBJ2-3; 9 bases fit TRBD2. Germline CDR1 SGHRS, CDR2 YFSETQ. The CDR3 loop spans 15 amino acids. V shed 0 bases and J 3 bases; nucleotides not matched to a gene: 2. The CDR3 nucleotides read TGCGCCAGCAGCTTGGCCGCGGGAGGGACAGATACGCAGTATTTT. This translates into CASSLAAGGTDTQYF.

The gene calls are TRBV19 and TRBJ2-7; TRBD2 aligns across 11 bases. The V gene's germline CDR1 is LNHDA and CDR2 SQIVND (reference sequence). V lost 4 bases to trimming and J lost 6 bases; unmatched junction nucleotides: 11. This CDR3 is 16 amino acids long. CDR3 DNA: TGTGCCAGTAGTACCCAAAGACTAGCGGGACACGGCGAGCAGTACTTC. Its translation: CASSTQRLAGHGEQYF.

This clone has a handful of counts. The genes are TRBV28 and TRBJ1-2; D unresolved. This CDR3 is 17 amino acids long. The V gene's germline CDR1 is MDHEN and CDR2 SYDVKM. Trimming shortened V by 6 bases and J by 1 base, and 21 bases separated the two germline ends. The CDR3 DNA reads TGTGCCAGCAGATTAAGTCCCCAAGGGCGGGGTAACTATGGCTACACCTTC. This codes for CASRLSPQGRGNYGYTF.

The chain carries TRBV6-5 and TRBJ2-7; 10 bases map to TRBD1. After removal of 0 bases from V and 3 bases from J, the junction contained 5 bases not matched to a gene. The length of the CDR3 is 16 residues. Per germline, CDR1 MNHEY and CDR2 SVGAGI. Written as DNA, the CDR3 is TGTGCCAGCAGTTACTCTTCCGGGACAGGGGACTACGAGCAGTACTTC. Translation: CASSYSSGTGDYEQYF.

This chain joins TRBV7-2 and TRBJ1-5; 8 bases map to TRBD1. V lost 1 base, J lost 4 bases, and 3 bases stayed unmatched. The CDR3 loop spans 15 amino acids. Germline V gene sequence: CDR1 SGHTA, CDR2 FQGNSA. CDR3 DNA sequence: TGTGCCAGCAGCTTAGTCGGACAGGGTAATCAGCCCCAGCATTTT. It is translated as CASSLVGQGNQPQHF. The variable domain in full, with the rest retrieved from reference TRBV7-2 and TRBJ1-5, is GAGVSQSPSNKVTEKGKDVELRCDPISGHTALYWYRQSLGQGLEFLIYFQGNSAPDKSGLPSDRFSAERTGGSVSTLTIQRTQQEDSAVYLCASSLVGQGNQPQHFGDGTRLSIL.